A single sample gave rise to the 15 T cell receptor beta chains below, sequenced in a study of chemoradiotherapy in HPV16-positive cancers. Produced via immunoSEQ multiplex PCR; TCRdb's table is partial and in-frame only. The sample has 9,500 to 15,000 clones; roughly 90% are singletons. The specimen comprised blood, sampled from a patient who underwent chemoradiotherapy. The receptor set was obtained from a human donor with HPV-associated anogenital cancer.

The rearrangement links TRBV18 to TRBJ2-1; D may be TRBD1 (5 bases). The V and J ends lost 6 bases and 7 bases respectively, with 13 bases between them. Looked up from germline, CDR1 is KGHSH and CDR2 is LQKENI. There are 13 residues in the CDR3. Here the CDR3 reads CASSSQGGNEQFF. The CDR3 bases are TGTGCCAGCTCTTCGCAGGGTGGGAATGAGCAGTTCTTC. Looking up the rest from reference TRBV18 and TRBJ2-1 gives the full variable domain: NAGVMQNPRHLVRRRGQEARLRCSPMKGHSHVYWYRQLPEEGLKFMVYLQKENIIDESGMPKERFSAEFPKEGPSILRIQQVVRGDSAAYFCASSSQGGNEQFFGPGTRLTVL.

This CDR3 is CASSSQAVSYNEQFF. The CDR3 DNA reads as TGTGCCAGCAGCTCCCAGGCGGTTTCCTACAATGAGCAGTTCTTC. The gene calls are TRBV5-5 and TRBJ2-1; D ambiguous. V lost 3 bases to trimming and J lost 1 base, with 11 bases between them. Germline CDR1 reads SGHKS; CDR2 reads YYEKEE (reference sequence). The CDR3 consists of 15 residues.

The chain links TRBV6-6 to TRBJ1-5, with unresolved D. V lost 6 bases to trimming and J lost 3 bases, with 9 bases between them. The length of the CDR3 is 13 residues. Germline V CDR1 and CDR2: MNHNY, SVGAGI (reference sequence). CDR3 sequence reads: CASRGSTNQPQHF. Written as DNA, the CDR3 is TGTGCCAGCAGGGGGTCCACCAATCAGCCCCAGCATTTT.

The V gene is TRBV13, the J gene TRBJ2-1; 12 bases line up with TRBD2. The length of the CDR3 is 15 residues. CDR1 and CDR2 (germline): PRHDT, FYEKMQ (reference sequence). Trimming at V came to 4 bases and at J to 8 bases, leaving 6 bases not matched to a gene. The DNA of the CDR3 is TGTGCCAGCAGCTCTAGCGGGGGGGCAGTCTATGAGCAGTTCTTC. Amino acid sequence: CASSSSGGAVYEQFF.

The chain combines TRBV6-5 with TRBJ1-2; D may be TRBD1 (6 bases). Trimming cost V 6 bases and J 4 bases, with 12 bases left between them. This CDR3 has 13 amino acids. In germline, CDR1 is MNHEY, CDR2 SVGAGI. The CDR3 protein is CASRRDKAYGYTF. CDR3 in DNA: TGTGCCAGCAGAAGGGACAAAGCCTATGGCTACACCTTC.

V gene TRBV27 combines with J gene TRBJ1-1; TRBD1 is a possible D gene (5 bases). This CDR3 region has 15 residues. CDR1 and CDR2 (germline): MNHEY, SMNVEV (reference sequence). Trimming pared 4 bases from V and 3 bases from J, leaving 15 bases between. CDR3 sequence (DNA): TGTGCCAGCAGTTCCCGTGCAGGGAGGGACACTGAAGCTTTCTTT. This gives the protein CASSSRAGRDTEAFF.

V gene TRBV14 combines with J gene TRBJ1-6, with D perhaps TRBD1 (5 bases). V lost 4 bases to trimming and J lost 7 bases, with 11 bases between them. Germline values: CDR1 SGHDN, CDR2 FVKESK. The CDR3 consists of 14 residues. CDR3 nucleotides: TGTGCCAGCAGCCCCCTTGGGGGGAATTCACCCCTCCACTTT. This sequence encodes CASSPLGGNSPLHF. Full variable domain (missing parts from reference TRBV14 and TRBJ1-6): EAGVTQFPSHSVIEKGQTVTLRCDPISGHDNLYWYRRVMGKEIKFLLHFVKESKQDESGMPNNRFLAERTGGTYSTLKVQPAELEDSGVYFCASSPLGGNSPLHFGNGTRLTVT.

The chain has TRBV7-3 and TRBJ2-3, with 7 bases aligning to TRBD2. The CDR3 is 15 amino acids. Germline V gives CDR1 SGHTA, CDR2 FQGTGA. J lost 3 bases, V lost 6 bases, and 9 bases had no gene match. The CDR3 region is CASSATSVRTDTQYF. The CDR3 nucleotides are TGTGCCAGCAGTGCTACTAGCGTGAGGACAGATACGCAGTATTTT.

V gene TRBV7-2 combines with J gene TRBJ1-1; D ambiguous. The CDR3 is 19 amino acids. Trimming left V 5 bases short and J 0 bases short, with 25 bases between. Germline CDR1 and CDR2: SGHTA and FQGNSA. CDR3 coding DNA: TGTGCCAGCAGCCTTCCCCCTGGCAGGTCTCCTACTATGAACACTGAAGCTTTCTTT. As protein: CASSLPPGRSPTMNTEAFF.

The table lists this clone with a count of one. The genes are TRBV15 and TRBJ1-2; D unclear. CDR1 LNHNV and CDR2 YYDKDF come from the germline V gene (reference sequence). Trimming took 5 bases from V and 8 from J, leaving 18 bases between them. The CDR3 length is 14 residues. The CDR3 reads CATSAPRVRRGYTF. In DNA, the CDR3 is TGTGCCACCAGCGCCCCTCGCGTCCGGAGGGGCTACACCTTC.

The chain employs TRBV7-8 and TRBJ2-7, with D tentatively TRBD1 (6 bases). The germline V and J ends were trimmed by 3 bases and 5 bases, with 11 bases remaining between them. The CDR3 consists of 13 residues. Germline CDR1 and CDR2: SGHVS and FQNEAQ. CDR3 DNA sequence: TGTGCCAGCAGCTTTGCAGGGGTCAACGAGCAGTACTTC. This codes for CASSFAGVNEQYF.

By sample fraction, this clone is medium-sized. V usage is TRBV4-1 and J usage is TRBJ1-1; 8 bases are shared with TRBD1. The ends lost 11 bases at V and 5 bases at J; junction bases unmatched: 10. The CDR3 spans 13 residues. From germline, CDR1 is MGHRA and CDR2 YSYEKL. DNA of the CDR3: TGCGCCGGATCGGACAGGGTCGGGACTGAAGCTTTCTTT. Translating gives CAGSDRVGTEAFF.

V usage is TRBV5-4 and J usage is TRBJ2-3; a possible D gene is TRBD1 (5 bases). Germline assignment: CDR1 SGHNT and CDR2 YYREEE (reference sequence). CDR3 size: 12 residues. The ends were cut back, 4 bases at V and 4 bases at J, with 7 bases in the middle. The CDR3, as DNA: TGTGCCAGCAGCGGGGCTTCAGATACGCAGTATTTT. Translation: CASSGASDTQYF.

The V and J genes are TRBV15 and TRBJ1-5; a possible D gene is TRBD1 (6 bases). The ends were cut back, 3 bases at V and 0 bases at J, with 12 bases in the middle. CDR3 length: 16 amino acids. CDR1 and CDR2 (germline): LNHNV, YYDKDF (reference sequence). CDR3 sequence (DNA): TGTGCCACCAGCAGGGAAGGGGGGTTTAGCAATCAGCCCCAGCATTTT. Protein: CATSREGGFSNQPQHF.

This clone was observed a handful of times. The chain is built from TRBV7-6 and TRBJ1-4; D gene uncertain. Trimming stripped 3 bases from V and 7 bases from J, with 12 bases between. CDR3 length equals 14 residues. Germline V CDR1 and CDR2: SGHVS, FNYEAQ. CDR3 nucleotide sequence: TGTGCCAGCAGCTTTGGCCTGGGGAGTGAAAAACTGTTTTTT. It specifies CASSFGLGSEKLFF.